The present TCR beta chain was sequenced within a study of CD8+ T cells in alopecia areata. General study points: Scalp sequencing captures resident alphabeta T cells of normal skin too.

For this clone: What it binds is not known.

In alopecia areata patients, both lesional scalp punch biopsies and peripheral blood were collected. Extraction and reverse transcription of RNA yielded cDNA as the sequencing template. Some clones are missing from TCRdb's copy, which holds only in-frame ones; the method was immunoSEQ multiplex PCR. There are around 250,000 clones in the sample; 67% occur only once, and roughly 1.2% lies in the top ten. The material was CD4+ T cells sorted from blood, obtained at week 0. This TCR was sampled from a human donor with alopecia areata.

As DNA, the CDR3 is TGTGCCAGCAGCTTGGGTGGGGACAGTCCTAGCAATCAGCCCCAGCATTTT. This codes for CASSLGGDSPSNQPQHF. V gene TRBV5-6 combines with J gene TRBJ1-5, with 7 bases lining up with TRBD1. Per germline, CDR1 SGHDT and CDR2 YYEEEE. This CDR3 has 17 residues. J lost 0 bases, V lost 0 bases, and 6 bases had no gene match.